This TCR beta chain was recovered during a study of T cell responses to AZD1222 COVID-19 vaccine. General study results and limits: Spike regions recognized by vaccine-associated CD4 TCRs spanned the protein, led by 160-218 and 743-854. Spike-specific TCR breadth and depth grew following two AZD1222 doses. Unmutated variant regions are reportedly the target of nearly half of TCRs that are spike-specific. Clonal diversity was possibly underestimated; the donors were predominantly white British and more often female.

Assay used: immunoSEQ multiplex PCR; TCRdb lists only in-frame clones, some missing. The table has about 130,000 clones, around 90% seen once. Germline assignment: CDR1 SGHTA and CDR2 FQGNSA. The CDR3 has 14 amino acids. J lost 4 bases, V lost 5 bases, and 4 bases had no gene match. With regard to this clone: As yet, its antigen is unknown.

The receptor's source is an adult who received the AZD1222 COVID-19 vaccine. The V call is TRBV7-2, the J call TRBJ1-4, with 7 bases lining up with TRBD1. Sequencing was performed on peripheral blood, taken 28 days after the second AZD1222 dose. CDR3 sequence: CASSPTGYNEKLFF. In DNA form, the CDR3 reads TGTGCCAGCAGCCCGACAGGGTATAATGAAAAACTGTTTTTT.